This T cell receptor beta chain derives from a study of CXCR3-negative and CXCR3-positive naive CD8 T cells. Study-level results: Memory CD8+ T cell repertoires were far less diverse than both naive subsets. Hydrophobicity of TRB CDR3s was greater in CXCR3-positive naive cells than in CXCR3-negative naive cells. Researchers report CXCR3 expression partially decreased after cryopreservation, with fresh PBMCs used in most assays.

CDR3 length: 17 residues. Germline V lookup: CDR1 SEHNR, CDR2 FQNEAQ (reference sequence). With UMI labels, 5' RACE was used to prepare the TRB cDNA libraries. TCRdb reanalyzed the 5' RACE reads, giving one entry per CDR3 protein sequence and no DNA. This sample's table has around 92,000 distinct CDR3 sequences. Regarding this clonotype: The antigen is not known.

Material: naive CXCR3- CD8+ T cells from blood. The subset here: CD45RO-CCR7+CD27+CD95- naive CD8+ T cells lacking CXCR3 (TNR3-). This clonotype was obtained from a human donor in good health. Some clones in this sample may be carry-over from other donors' samples. V usage is TRBV7-9 and J usage is TRBJ2-1; TCRdb indicates TRBD1, and absent DNA this call remains unverified. CDR3 protein: CASSPRTEFSSYNEQLF.